Detailed here is one T cell receptor (beta chain). Profiled with immunoSEQ multiplex PCR; TCRdb holds only in-frame clones, not every one. The sample yields about 270,000 clones, approximately 90% seen once. These data originate in a study of blood T cell repertoires in COVID-19. Per germline, CDR1 SGHTA and CDR2 FQGNSA. V shed 2 bases and J 7 bases; nucleotides not matched to a gene: 7. The CDR3 covers 16 residues. Sequencing input: PBMCs or T cells enriched from blood (not recorded which). The chain uses TRBV7-2 and TRBJ1-6; 8 bases are a match to TRBD1. The receptor was isolated from a woman aged 40-49 years with acute COVID-19. DNA of the CDR3: TGTGCCAGCAGCTTAAGCAGCCCAGGGGGCAATTCACCCCTCCACTTT. Protein sequence: CASSLSSPGGNSPLHF.